The 14 T cell receptor beta chains listed next were all sequenced from one sample in a study of blood T cell repertoires in COVID-19. Profiling relied on immunoSEQ multiplex PCR, and the TCRdb table lists in-frame clones only, not all of them. The data hold 100,000 or so clones, with roughly 79% observed a single time. Material for sequencing was peripheral blood. The origin of the receptors is a man aged 80 or over with acute or convalescent COVID-19.

As regards this clone: Distinct nucleotide sequences in the sample also encode this CDR3. This sequence joins TRBV5-5 and TRBJ1-1; D is uncertain. The CDR3 sequence is 13 residues long. Trimming shortened V by 0 bases and J by 1 base, and 4 bases separated the two germline ends. The germline V gene encodes CDR1 SGHKS and CDR2 YYEKEE (reference sequence). CDR3 in DNA: TGTGCCAGCAGCTTGGCGGGGAACACTGAAGCTTTCTTT. Its protein is CASSLAGNTEAFF.

The chain joins TRBV4-1 to TRBJ2-3, with D unresolved. Germline V gene lookup returns CDR1 MGHRA and CDR2 YSYEKL. V lost 4 bases and J lost 5, with 7 bases in between. The CDR3 length is 12 residues. CDR3 DNA: TGCGCCAGCAGCCCAGCGAGAGATACGCAGTATTTT. Its protein is CASSPARDTQYF.

This sequence joins TRBV9 and TRBJ2-1, with D possibly matching TRBD2 (5 bases). Trimming left V 3 bases short and J 5 bases short, with 12 bases between. This CDR3 has 14 residues. CDR1 and CDR2 from the germline V gene are SGDLS and YYNGEE. The CDR3 loop reads CASSDRKADNEQFF. CDR3 DNA sequence: TGTGCCAGCAGCGACCGTAAAGCGGACAATGAGCAGTTCTTC.

Worth noting for this clone: Other DNA sequences of this sample code for an identical CDR3. This chain links TRBV6-5 with TRBJ1-2; 10 bases match TRBD1. The CDR3 contains 15 residues. V shed 2 bases, J shed 5 bases, and the junction held 5 bases outside the gene matches. CDR1 and CDR2 from the germline V gene are MNHEY and SVGAGI. The CDR3 loop is CASSYGTGDNYGYTF. The CDR3 DNA sequence: TGTGCCAGCAGTTACGGGACAGGGGACAATTATGGCTACACCTTC.

V and J are TRBV10-3 and TRBJ2-5, with 8 bases that match TRBD1. V dropped 8 bases and J dropped 1; count of bases not matched to a gene: 3. The CDR3 has 13 residues. In germline, CDR1 is ENHRY, CDR2 SYGVKD. The CDR3 region is CAIQGASQETQYF. CDR3 coding DNA: TGTGCCATCCAGGGGGCTTCCCAAGAGACCCAGTACTTC.

This chain links TRBV7-8 with TRBJ2-7; 10 bases align to TRBD2. This CDR3 spans 16 amino acids. The trim removed 5 bases at V and 0 bases at J, leaving 7 bases unmatched. Germline assignment: CDR1 SGHVS and CDR2 FQNEAQ. Here the CDR3 reads CASSVTSGKNSYEQYF. In DNA form, the CDR3 reads TGTGCCAGCAGCGTCACTAGCGGGAAGAACTCCTACGAGCAGTACTTC.

In its sample, this clone was seen a few times. The chain links TRBV7-9 to TRBJ2-7; D is unclear. The CDR3 covers 12 residues. Germline loops: CDR1 SEHNR, CDR2 FQNEAQ (reference sequence). The germline V and J ends were trimmed by 3 bases and 5 bases, with 8 bases remaining between them. In DNA, the CDR3 is TGTGCCAGCAGCTTTGACCGGGACGAGCAGTACTTC. Translated: CASSFDRDEQYF. The whole variable domain, remainder taken from reference TRBV7-9 and TRBJ2-7, is DTGVSQNPRHKITKRGQNVTFRCDPISEHNRLYWYRQTLGQGPEFLTYFQNEAQLEKSRLLSDRFSAERPKGSFSTLEIQRTEQGDSAMYLCASSFDRDEQYFGPGTRLTVT.

The V and J genes are TRBV5-1 and TRBJ2-1; TRBD2 matches at 10 bases. There are 15 residues in the CDR3. The germline V gene has CDR1 SGHRS and CDR2 YFSETQ. With V trimmed by 4 bases and J by 6 bases, 7 bases remained unmatched. In nucleotides, the CDR3 is TGCGCCAGCAGCATACCTAGCGGGAGTGCCAATGAGCAGTTCTTC. This translates into CASSIPSGSANEQFF.

J is TRBJ2-7 and V is TRBV29-1; the D is unclear. This CDR3 has 13 amino acids. The V end lost 3 bases, the J end lost 2 bases, and 11 bases lay between the germline ends. Germline lookup yields CDR1 SQVTM and CDR2 ANQGSEA. The CDR3 sequence is CSVEVASTYEQYF. Here the CDR3 DNA reads TGCAGCGTTGAGGTGGCCAGTACCTACGAGCAGTACTTC.

The table lists this clone with a few counts. This rearrangement joins TRBV19 to TRBJ1-6; D uncertain. CDR1 and CDR2 (germline): LNHDA, SQIVND (reference sequence). The V end lost 5 bases, the J end lost 9 bases, and 11 bases lay between the germline ends. The CDR3 extends over 13 amino acids. CDR3 nucleotide sequence: TGTGCCAGTAGTGAGGTGGATGGTTCACCCCTCCACTTT. This encodes CASSEVDGSPLHF.

J is TRBJ2-1 and V is TRBV18; 9 bases are a match to TRBD1. This CDR3 is 15 amino acids long. Germline V CDR1 and CDR2: KGHSH, LQKENI. The J segment lost 5 bases and the V segment lost 4 bases, leaving 6 bases of the junction unmatched. This CDR3 reads CASSLGTGTNNEQFF. The CDR3 coding sequence is TGTGCCAGCTCACTCGGGACAGGGACTAACAATGAGCAGTTCTTC.

This clone has only one observation. The V call is TRBV7-3, the J call TRBJ2-5; 8 nucleotides align to TRBD2. CDR3 length: 14 residues. Germline CDR1 is SGHTA and CDR2 is FQGTGA. Trimming took 2 bases from V and 5 from J; bases not matched to a gene: 4. The CDR3 here is CASSLSGRGETQYF. CDR3 nucleotide sequence: TGTGCCAGCAGCTTATCCGGGAGGGGTGAGACCCAGTACTTC.

J is TRBJ2-6 and V is TRBV4-2; TRBD1 matches at 9 bases. V dropped 6 bases and J dropped 3; count of bases not matched to a gene: 15. Germline V gene data show CDR1 as LGHNA and CDR2 as YNFKEQ. The CDR3 has 19 amino acids. Here the CDR3 reads CASRHKTGGKVGGANVLTF. The CDR3 coding sequence is TGTGCCAGCAGACATAAGACAGGGGGGAAAGTTGGTGGGGCCAACGTCCTGACTTTC.

V is TRBV28 and J is TRBJ1-2; unclear D gene. There are 13 residues in the CDR3. V shed 2 bases and J shed 4 bases, with 8 bases lying between them. Looked up from germline, CDR1 is MDHEN and CDR2 is SYDVKM. CDR3: CASSLGYFYGYTF. For the CDR3, the DNA is TGTGCCAGCAGTTTAGGTTACTTCTATGGCTACACCTTC.